This is a list of T cell receptor beta chains from one sample in a study of cytomegalovirus exposure and HLA in healthy donors. Repertoires were generated with immunoSEQ multiplex PCR, while TCRdb's copy carries only in-frame clones and drops some. The table has fewer than 120,000 clones, over 75% seen once. The sequenced material came from PBMCs. Receptors were obtained from a woman aged 30 to 39 in good health and CMV-seropositive. Both conserved end residues are part of each CDR3. Each record gives: CDR3 DNA, CDR3 protein, D gene, V gene, J gene, clone size. A D gene is named only where the DNA matches it firmly. The size of a clone is reported for some rows only, either as once, few or many, or as a class for expanded clones.

TGTGCCAGCAGCTTGGGAGGGCCCCAGTACAATGAGCAGTTCTTC,CASSLGGPQYNEQFF,-,TRBV5-5,TRBJ2-1,-
TGCAGCGTTCGGGACAGGGGACCCTACAATGAGCAGTTCTTC,CSVRDRGPYNEQFF,TRBD1,TRBV29-1,TRBJ2-1,-
TGTGCCAGCAGCTTAACAGTACAGGGCACCAATGAGCAGTTCTTC,CASSLTVQGTNEQFF,-,TRBV11-2,TRBJ2-1,-
TGTGCCAGCACCGAAGACAGGAGCTCCTACAATGAGCAGTTCTTC,CASTEDRSSYNEQFF,-,TRBV28,TRBJ2-1,-
TGTGCCAGCAGCTTAGTTCCGGGAGGGGAGACCCAGTACTTC,CASSLVPGGETQYF,TRBD2,TRBV7-8,TRBJ2-5,-
TGCGCCAGCAGCCAAGTGGGAACTAGCACGGGGACCCAGTACTTC,CASSQVGTSTGTQYF,-,TRBV4-1,TRBJ2-5,-
TGTGCCAGCAGCCTAGCGGGAGTAAGGGGCACAGATACGCAGTATTTT,CASSLAGVRGTDTQYF,TRBD2,TRBV28,TRBJ2-3,-
TGTGCCAGCAGCGTAGCAGGGTTCGACAATGAGCAGTTCTTC,CASSVAGFDNEQFF,-,TRBV9,TRBJ2-1,-
TGTGCCAGCAGCCAAGACGAAACAGGGGGCCGGGAAAAACTGTTTTTT,CASSQDETGGREKLFF,TRBD1,TRBV4-2,TRBJ1-4,-
TGTGCCTGGAGTGACAGGGGGGAATACGAGCAGTACTTC,CAWSDRGEYEQYF,TRBD1,TRBV30,TRBJ2-7,-
TGTGCCAGCAGTTATAACACAGATACGCAGTATTTT,CASSYNTDTQYF,-,TRBV9,TRBJ2-3,few
TGTGCCTGTTCCTTAGGGGGGGCCGACGAGCAGTTCTTC,CACSLGGADEQFF,-,TRBV30,TRBJ2-1,-
TGTGCCAGCAGCCGAACTAGTCCCGCCTTCGGTGAGCAGTTCTTC,CASSRTSPAFGEQFF,-,TRBV7-2,TRBJ2-1,-